These T cell receptor beta chains were read from a single sample in a study of blood T cell repertoires in COVID-19. Sequenced by immunoSEQ multiplex PCR; TCRdb stores in-frame clones only, minus some. Seen here are roughly 220,000 clones, just over 85% observed once, and the top ten hold roughly 5.7%. Sequenced sample: peripheral blood. The receptors were gathered from a man older than 75 with acute or convalescent COVID-19. The CDR3 runs from the conserved cysteine through the conserved F or W. The order of the fields is clone size, J gene, V gene, D gene, CDR3 protein, CDR3 DNA. A D gene is named only where the DNA matches it firmly. Part of the rows lack a size; the others show once, few, many or a class for expanded clones.

clone size: .; J gene: TRBJ2-5; V gene: TRBV24-1; D gene: TRBD1; CDR3 protein: CATSDADRGGETQYF; CDR3 DNA: TGTGCCACCAGTGATGCAGACAGGGGGGGAGAGACCCAGTACTTC
clone size: .; J gene: TRBJ2-4; V gene: TRBV10-1; D gene: TRBD1; CDR3 protein: CASSNGDREHIQYF; CDR3 DNA: TGCGCCAGCAGCAATGGGGACAGGGAGCACATTCAGTACTTC
clone size: .; J gene: TRBJ1-2; V gene: TRBV2; D gene: TRBD1; CDR3 protein: CASSRQGAGNYGYTF; CDR3 DNA: TGTGCCAGCAGTCGCCAGGGGGCCGGCAACTATGGCTACACCTTC
clone size: .; J gene: TRBJ2-4; V gene: TRBV6-6; D gene: TRBD1; CDR3 protein: CASSYGRDRNIQYF; CDR3 DNA: TGTGCCAGCAGTTACGGCAGGGACAGAAACATTCAGTACTTC
clone size: .; J gene: TRBJ1-2; V gene: TRBV6-5; D gene: .; CDR3 protein: CASRDLRTANYGYTF; CDR3 DNA: TGTGCCAGCAGGGACCTTCGGACAGCTAACTATGGCTACACCTTC
clone size: .; J gene: TRBJ1-2; V gene: TRBV11-3; D gene: .; CDR3 protein: CASSPSEYGYTF; CDR3 DNA: TGTGCCAGCAGCCCCTCTGAGTATGGCTACACCTTC
clone size: .; J gene: TRBJ2-1; V gene: TRBV18; D gene: TRBD2; CDR3 protein: CASSPIAGGPRIDEQFF; CDR3 DNA: TGTGCCAGCTCACCGATAGCGGGAGGGCCTCGGATTGATGAGCAGTTCTTC
clone size: .; J gene: TRBJ2-1; V gene: TRBV18; D gene: .; CDR3 protein: CASSSTTHNEQFF; CDR3 DNA: TGTGCCAGCTCATCGACTACACACAATGAGCAGTTCTTC
clone size: once; J gene: TRBJ2-1; V gene: TRBV6-1; D gene: TRBD2; CDR3 protein: CASSARLAGGRSVGNEQFF; CDR3 DNA: TGTGCCAGCAGTGCCCGACTAGCGGGAGGTCGCTCGGTTGGCAATGAGCAGTTCTTC
clone size: .; J gene: TRBJ2-7; V gene: TRBV20-1; D gene: TRBD2; CDR3 protein: CSASTSRGLAGNEQYF; CDR3 DNA: TGCAGTGCTAGTACTTCCCGAGGACTAGCGGGAAACGAGCAGTACTTC
clone size: .; J gene: TRBJ2-3; V gene: TRBV4-1; D gene: .; CDR3 protein: CASSQEGVKGTDTQYF; CDR3 DNA: TGCGCCAGCAGCCAGGAAGGGGTAAAGGGCACAGATACGCAGTATTTT